The 20 T cell receptor beta chains below all came from one sample that was sequenced in a study of shared clonotypes between healthy human individuals. This table comes from immunoSEQ multiplex PCR, and its TCRdb copy is limited to in-frame clones, with some not included. Among around 2,000,000 clones listed, 90% to 95% were seen once. The specimen was naive CD4+ T cells sorted from blood. Subset in this sample: CD45RA+ positively selected. These receptors were taken from a man between 18 and 35 years old in good health.

The rearrangement uses TRBV6-4 and TRBJ1-1; TRBD1 matches 7 bases. The V and J ends lost 0 bases and 4 bases, in that order; junction bases with no gene match: 8. The germline V gene has CDR1 MRHNA and CDR2 SNTAGT. The CDR3 is 16 amino acids. The CDR3 nucleotides are TGTGCCAGCAGTGACTCGATGAAGGGGGCAGGCACTGAAGCTTTCTTT. Translation: CASSDSMKGAGTEAFF.

The chain is built from TRBV9 and TRBJ1-2; D may be TRBD1 (6 bases). Deletions cut 0 bases from V and 2 bases from J, with 11 bases between. Germline V gene data show CDR1 as SGDLS and CDR2 as YYNGEE. CDR3 size: 15 residues. CDR3 DNA sequence: TGTGCCAGCAGCGTAGTTGAAGGGGGGAACTATGGCTACACCTTC. It encodes CASSVVEGGNYGYTF.

The sample holds a few counts of this clone. This sample also contains other DNA sequences that code for the same CDR3. The chain uses TRBV6-6 and TRBJ1-1; D may be TRBD1 (5 bases). The CDR3 length is 13 residues. V was shortened by 2 bases and J by 1 base, with 5 bases between the two germline ends. Germline assignment: CDR1 MNHNY and CDR2 SVGAGI (reference sequence). For the CDR3, the DNA is TGTGCCAGCAGTTACCAGGGGAACACTGAAGCTTTCTTT. It yields the protein CASSYQGNTEAFF.

V and J are TRBV5-6 and TRBJ2-1, with TRBD2 identical over 12 bases. CDR3 length equals 16 residues. Looked up from germline, CDR1 is SGHDT and CDR2 is YYEEEE. The V segment lost 4 bases and the J segment 3 bases; nucleotides outside the gene matches: 5. The CDR3 DNA reads TGTGCCAGCAGCCAAGAGGGACTAGCGGGCTACAATGAGCAGTTCTTC. This encodes CASSQEGLAGYNEQFF.

J is TRBJ1-1 and V is TRBV6-5, with D possibly TRBD1 on 5 matching bases. V was pared by 6 bases and J by 3 bases, with 17 bases between. The CDR3 is 15 amino acids. CDR1 and CDR2 (germline): MNHEY, SVGAGI. CDR3 sequence (DNA): TGTGCCAGCAGATCCTTGGGTCAGGGCTACACTGAAGCTTTCTTT. Translating gives CASRSLGQGYTEAFF.

The CDR3 coding sequence is TGTGCCAGCAGAATCTACTCGGGAGGTTCCTACAATGAGCAGTTCTTC. Encoded protein: CASRIYSGGSYNEQFF. This chain connects TRBV21-1 to TRBJ2-1; the table's D gene call, TRBD2, was not cross checked with the DNA. TRBV21-1 is labeled a pseudogene. The CDR3 covers 16 residues.

V is TRBV5-1 and J is TRBJ2-3; unclear D gene. CDR1 and CDR2 from the germline V gene are SGHRS and YFSETQ. The CDR3 spans 16 residues. Trimming shortened V by 7 bases and J by 1 base, and 19 bases separated the two germline ends. The CDR3 is CASATNPPTGTDTQYF. The CDR3 nucleotides are TGCGCCAGCGCCACCAACCCACCCACAGGCACAGATACGCAGTATTTT.

The rearrangement uses TRBV7-8 and TRBJ2-3, with a tentative D call TRBD1 (5 bases). Germline CDR1 is SGHVS and CDR2 is FQNEAQ. Trimming took 2 bases from V and 5 from J, leaving 11 bases between them. This CDR3 contains 14 residues. CDR3 sequence reads: CASSLIRDKDTQYF. In DNA, the CDR3 is TGTGCCAGCAGCTTAATCAGGGATAAAGATACGCAGTATTTT.

As for this clone: Additional DNA sequences in this sample encode the identical CDR3. The V call is TRBV9, the J call TRBJ1-1; D ambiguous. The germline gives CDR1 SGDLS, CDR2 YYNGEE. Trimming pared 0 bases from V and 0 bases from J, leaving 6 bases between. CDR3 length: 14 residues. In DNA, the CDR3 is TGTGCCAGCAGCGTAGACAGCCTGAACACTGAAGCTTTCTTT. Amino acid sequence: CASSVDSLNTEAFF.

J is TRBJ1-1 and V is TRBV5-1; possible D gene TRBD1, 6 bases. CDR3 length: 15 residues. Germline CDR1 reads SGHRS; CDR2 reads YFSETQ. V was trimmed by 4 bases and J by 0 bases, leaving 13 bases between them. CDR3 sequence: CASSLLQGMNTEAFF. The CDR3 DNA follows: TGCGCCAGCAGCCTCTTACAGGGTATGAACACTGAAGCTTTCTTT.

A few counts support this clone. The V gene is TRBV2, the J gene TRBJ1-6, with D uncertain. Germline CDR1 and CDR2: SNHLY and FYNNEI. CDR3 length: 11 residues. V dropped 4 bases and J dropped 7 bases, with 2 bases sitting between them. This CDR3 reads CASSVNSPLHF. CDR3 DNA: TGTGCCAGCAGTGTGAATTCACCCCTCCACTTT.

CDR3 sequence reads: CASRESRDSNSPLHF. DNA for the CDR3: TGTGCCAGTAGGGAGAGCCGGGACAGCAACTCACCCCTCCACTTT. The chain combines TRBV19 with TRBJ1-6; 7 bases map to TRBD1. J lost 10 bases, V lost 6 bases, and 12 bases had no gene match. Germline V gene sequence: CDR1 LNHDA, CDR2 SQIVND (reference sequence). The CDR3 runs to 15 residues.

DNA of the CDR3: TGTGCCTGGAGTGTATTTGGAACAATCTCTGGAAACACCATATATTTT. Its translation is CAWSVFGTISGNTIYF. The chain employs TRBV30 and TRBJ1-3; no reliable D call. Trimming left V 0 bases short and J 0 bases short, with 12 bases between. The CDR3 covers 16 residues. Germline CDR1 GTSNPN, CDR2 SVGIG (reference sequence).

With regard to this clone: Other DNA variants within this sample encode the same CDR3. The chain joins TRBV11-2 to TRBJ2-7; 8 nucleotides line up with TRBD2. The CDR3 covers 14 residues. Germline CDR1 reads SGHAT; CDR2 reads FQNNGV. V lost 2 bases to trimming and J lost 2 bases; unmatched junction nucleotides: 2. The CDR3 DNA reads as TGTGCCAGCAGCTTAACGGGAGGGCCCTACGAGCAGTACTTC. Translated, it gives CASSLTGGPYEQYF.

V is TRBV7-9 and J is TRBJ2-1; D gene unclear. V gave up 1 base and J gave up 6 bases, with 7 bases separating them. Germline CDR1 SEHNR, CDR2 FQNEAQ (reference sequence). The CDR3 is 13 amino acids. CDR3 nucleotide sequence: TGTGCCAGCAGCTTAGAGCCTCTCAATGAGCAGTTCTTC. Amino acid sequence: CASSLEPLNEQFF.

This sequence joins TRBV7-2 and TRBJ2-2, with 8 bases aligning to TRBD2. The CDR3 is 13 amino acids. V shed 6 bases and J 6 bases; nucleotides not matched to a gene: 3. In germline, CDR1 is SGHTA, CDR2 FQGNSA. In nucleotides, the CDR3 is TGTGCCAGCAGGCCGGGAGGGGCCGGGGAGCTGTTTTTT. This sequence encodes CASRPGGAGELFF.

This chain joins TRBV7-9 and TRBJ2-3; 9 positions agree with TRBD2. The CDR3 sequence is 19 residues long. The junction had 18 bases not matched to a gene; V was cut back by 7 bases and J by 1 base. CDR1 is SEHNR, CDR2 FQNEAQ, per germline (reference sequence). Here the CDR3 reads CASTRFSTSGPSRTDTQYF. CDR3 sequence (DNA): TGTGCCAGCACGCGATTCTCGACTAGCGGACCGAGTCGCACAGATACGCAGTATTTT.

The CDR3 DNA is TGTGCCAGCAGCTACCGGCCCGGAGAGACCCAGTACTTC. Encoded protein: CASSYRPGETQYF. The chain carries TRBV7-9 and TRBJ2-5; D remains ambiguous. Trimming pared 4 bases from V and 4 bases from J, leaving 10 bases between. The germline V gene has CDR1 SEHNR and CDR2 FQNEAQ (reference sequence). The CDR3 is 13 residues long.

This clone occurred once. The J gene is TRBJ1-2, the V gene TRBV6-6; no clear D gene. The germline V and J ends were trimmed by 0 bases and 2 bases, with 7 bases remaining between them. This CDR3 spans 14 amino acids. The V gene's germline CDR1 is MNHNY and CDR2 SVGAGI (reference sequence). The CDR3 here is CASSYSDTNYGYTF. Written as DNA, the CDR3 is TGTGCCAGCAGTTACTCCGACACCAACTATGGCTACACCTTC.

The gene calls are TRBV4-1 and TRBJ1-5; D possibly corresponds to TRBD1 (5 bases). CDR1 MGHRA and CDR2 YSYEKL come from the germline V gene. V was shortened by 1 base and J by 9 bases, with 16 bases between the two germline ends. The CDR3 runs 15 residues. The CDR3 nucleotides are TGCGCCAGCAGCCAAGTATATGGACAAGAACGGCCCCAGCATTTT. This encodes CASSQVYGQERPQHF.